One and the same sample provided the 28 T cell receptor beta chains below, sequenced in a study of blood T cell repertoires in COVID-19. Only in-frame clones appear in the TCRdb table, and some are missing; sequencing was by immunoSEQ multiplex PCR. The sample carries 60,000 to 65,000 clones, roughly four fifths recorded once. Sequencing was performed on peripheral blood. These receptors were obtained from a human donor in a cohort sampled during active COVID-19.

The rearrangement joins TRBV27 to TRBJ2-7, with TRBD1 as a possible D gene (6 bases). CDR3 size: 16 residues. CDR1 and CDR2 (germline): MNHEY, SMNVEV (reference sequence). Trimming shortened V by 2 bases and J by 2 bases, and 16 bases separated the two germline ends. The CDR3 DNA reads as TGTGCCAGCAGTTTAGAGGCAGGGGCTGGACCCTACGAGCAGTACTTC. This translates into CASSLEAGAGPYEQYF.

The gene calls are TRBV6-5 and TRBJ1-5; 7 positions match TRBD1. Trimming removed 6 bases from V and 4 bases from J; junction bases left unmatched: 6. The germline V gene encodes CDR1 MNHEY and CDR2 SVGAGI. The CDR3 contains 14 residues. Written as DNA, the CDR3 is TGTGCCAGCAGGCAGACAGGGACTAATCAGCCCCAGCATTTT. Its protein is CASRQTGTNQPQHF.

The V gene is TRBV3-1 (or the pseudogene TRBV3-2), the J gene TRBJ2-5; D remains unclear. There are 12 residues in the CDR3. Germline V gene lookup returns CDR1 LGHDT and CDR2 YNNKEL (reference sequence). The V end was cut by 8 bases, the J end by 2 bases, with 9 bases between. CDR3: CASLDPQETQYF. CDR3 coding DNA: TGTGCCAGCCTAGACCCGCAAGAGACCCAGTACTTC.

The chain couples TRBV5-6 to TRBJ2-3; unclear D gene. This CDR3 is built from 14 residues. In germline, CDR1 is SGHDT, CDR2 YYEEEE. Trimming pared 4 bases from V and 6 bases from J, leaving 15 bases between. For the CDR3, the DNA is TGTGCCAGCAGCCCTCAGCGAGCATTTGATACGCAGTATTTT. This translates into CASSPQRAFDTQYF.

The chain is built from TRBV4-2 and TRBJ1-5; D may be TRBD1 (5 bases). In germline, CDR1 is LGHNA, CDR2 YNFKEQ. V was shortened by 0 bases and J by 7 bases, with 19 bases between the two germline ends. The CDR3 length is 17 residues. The CDR3 bases are TGTGCCAGCAGCCAAGATGGTCACGGCCAGGGCGGCCAGCCCCAGCATTTT. It specifies CASSQDGHGQGGQPQHF.

The DNA for the CDR3 is TGTGCTAGTGGTTTGAACCTACTAGCGGATAACACCGGGGAGCTGTTTTTT. The encoded protein is CASGLNLLADNTGELFF. The V and J genes are TRBV12-5 and TRBJ2-2; 8 nucleotides line up with TRBD2. In germline, CDR1 is LGHNT, CDR2 FRNRAP. The CDR3 covers 17 residues. With 2 bases clipped from V and 2 bases from J, the junction kept 7 bases outside the gene matches. The full variable domain, with the rest looked up from reference TRBV12-5 and TRBJ2-2, is DARVTQTPRHKVTEMGQEVTMRCQPILGHNTVFWYRQTMMQGLELLAYFRNRAPLDDSGMPKDRFSAEMPDATLATLKIQPSEPRDSAVYFCASGLNLLADNTGELFFGEGSRLTVL.

The count of this clone is one. The chain is built from TRBV2 and TRBJ2-5, with 8 bases that match TRBD2. Trimming removed 3 bases from V and 2 bases from J; junction bases left unmatched: 14. Germline V gives CDR1 SNHLY, CDR2 FYNNEI. The CDR3 has 18 residues. This CDR3 reads CASSDGAGGRQTQETQYF. CDR3 bases: TGTGCCAGCAGTGATGGGGCGGGGGGCCGACAAACACAAGAGACCCAGTACTTC. Complete variable domain (other parts from reference TRBV2 and TRBJ2-5): EPEVTQTPSHQVTQMGQEVILRCVPISNHLYFYWYRQILGQKVEFLVSFYNNEISEKSEIFDDQFSVERPDGSNFTLKIRSTKLEDSAMYFCASSDGAGGRQTQETQYFGPGTRLLVL.

This rearrangement joins TRBV2 to TRBJ1-5; TRBD1 might be the D (6 bases). The V end was cut by 6 bases, the J end by 4 bases, with 25 bases between. Germline V gene lookup returns CDR1 SNHLY and CDR2 FYNNEI. The CDR3 spans 18 residues. CDR3: CASRRGEGGWRLNQPQHF. The CDR3 nucleotides read TGTGCCAGCAGAAGGGGGGAGGGAGGGTGGCGACTAAATCAGCCCCAGCATTTT.

This chain joins TRBV6-2 or TRBV6-3 and TRBJ2-4; 7 nucleotides align to TRBD2. The CDR3 is 16 residues long. Losses at the gene ends were 2 bases for V and 8 bases for J; bases not matched to a gene: 12. The germline CDR1 and CDR2 sequences are MNHEY and SVGEGT. The CDR3 region is CASSYQPLGGVDIQYF. In DNA, the CDR3 is TGTGCCAGCAGTTACCAGCCGCTGGGGGGGGTTGACATTCAGTACTTC.

V and J are TRBV7-2 and TRBJ2-5; D ambiguous. V lost 1 base and J 1 base, leaving 10 bases between the germline ends. Germline V lookup: CDR1 SGHTA, CDR2 FQGNSA. This CDR3 spans 15 amino acids. The CDR3 loop is CASSLGPQLQETQYF. The CDR3, as DNA: TGTGCCAGCAGCTTAGGCCCACAGCTCCAAGAGACCCAGTACTTC.

V and J are TRBV5-3 and TRBJ1-2; TRBD1 might be the D (5 bases). TRBV5-3 is an ORF for which the function is uncertain. The CDR3 runs 14 residues. The germline V and J ends were trimmed by 2 bases and 4 bases, with 12 bases remaining between them. CDR3 sequence reads: CARSFGGATYGYTF. In nucleotides, the CDR3 is TGTGCCAGAAGCTTCGGGGGTGCCACCTATGGCTACACCTTC.

The chain joins TRBV4-2 to TRBJ2-7, with TRBD2 as a possible D gene (5 bases). Germline V gene sequence: CDR1 LGHNA, CDR2 YNFKEQ. The CDR3 sequence is 16 residues long. Trimming took off 0 bases at V and 2 bases at J, with 14 bases between the two ends. The CDR3 nucleotides read TGTGCCAGCAGCCAAGATTTGGCCCTAGCAACCTACGAGCAGTACTTC. Translated: CASSQDLALATYEQYF.

This sequence joins TRBV24-1 and TRBJ1-2; D is possibly TRBD1 (5 bases). V lost 0 bases to trimming and J lost 7 bases, with 17 bases between them. The CDR3 is made up of 16 amino acids. The germline V gene encodes CDR1 KGHDR and CDR2 SFDVKD. This CDR3 is CATSDLFKGSLCGYTF. As DNA, the CDR3 is TGTGCCACCAGTGATTTGTTTAAGGGGTCCCTCTGTGGCTACACCTTC.

J is TRBJ1-2 and V is TRBV3-1 (or the pseudogene TRBV3-2); 9 bases agree with TRBD1. Germline V gene data show CDR1 as LGHDT and CDR2 as YNNKEL (reference sequence). The CDR3 totals 15 residues. The V segment lost 0 bases and the J segment 4 bases; nucleotides outside the gene matches: 3. The chain's CDR3 is CASSQDLGQGYGYTF. CDR3 DNA sequence: TGTGCCAGCAGCCAAGATCTGGGACAGGGCTATGGCTACACCTTC.

The CDR3 here is CASSFTGEMNTEAFF. In DNA, the CDR3 is TGCGCCAGCAGCTTTACAGGGGAAATGAACACTGAAGCTTTCTTT. The J gene is TRBJ1-1, the V gene TRBV5-1; 7 nucleotides line up with TRBD1. The CDR3 consists of 15 residues. Trimming removed 2 bases from V and 0 bases from J; junction bases left unmatched: 4. The V gene's germline CDR1 is SGHRS and CDR2 YFSETQ.

The J gene is TRBJ1-1, the V gene TRBV29-1, with TRBD1 matching over 7 bases. The V segment lost 2 bases and the J segment 11 bases; nucleotides outside the gene matches: 5. This CDR3 is built from 11 residues. Germline V CDR1 and CDR2: SQVTM, ANQGSEA. The CDR3 region is CSVETGTVAFF. CDR3 DNA sequence: TGCAGCGTTGAAACAGGGACAGTTGCTTTCTTT. Full variable domain (missing parts from reference TRBV29-1 and TRBJ1-1): SAVISQKPSRDICQRGTSLTIQCQVDSQVTMMFWYRQQPGQSLTLIATANQGSEATYESGFVIDKFPISRPNLTFSTLTVSNMSPEDSSIYLCSVETGTVAFFGQGTRLTVV.

The rearrangement uses TRBV27 and TRBJ2-5; 7 nucleotides match TRBD1. Germline assignment: CDR1 MNHEY and CDR2 SMNVEV (reference sequence). The CDR3 totals 14 residues. V was pared by 6 bases and J by 4 bases, with 8 bases of the junction left unmatched. As DNA, the CDR3 is TGTGCCAGCAGGGCGCAAGGGGGCAGAGAGACCCAGTACTTC. It codes for CASRAQGGRETQYF.

This sequence joins TRBV6-2 or TRBV6-3 and TRBJ2-7; D possibly corresponds to TRBD1 (6 bases). Trimming removed 10 bases at V and 0 bases at J, with 22 bases between. In germline, CDR1 is MNHEY, CDR2 SVGEGT. This CDR3 is built from 16 residues. The CDR3 loop is CATTPTGQGDSYEQYF. The CDR3 DNA reads TGTGCCACCACCCCCACGGGACAAGGAGACTCCTACGAGCAGTACTTC.

The chain links TRBV30 to TRBJ1-1, with 7 bases lining up with TRBD1. The V gene's germline CDR1 is GTSNPN and CDR2 SVGIG (reference sequence). This CDR3 is built from 13 residues. V was clipped by 4 bases and J by 5 bases; unmatched bases: 7. CDR3 loop: CAWTDYRGTEAFF. The DNA for the CDR3 is TGTGCCTGGACCGATTACAGGGGAACTGAAGCTTTCTTT.

J is TRBJ1-1 and V is TRBV3-1 (or the pseudogene TRBV3-2), with no clear D. This CDR3 contains 14 residues. Germline values: CDR1 LGHDT, CDR2 YNNKEL (reference sequence). Trimming removed 2 bases at V and 7 bases at J, with 14 bases between. Here the CDR3 DNA reads TGTGCCAGCAGCCAACGCGACACGGGAGGTGAAGCTTTCTTT. Its translation is CASSQRDTGGEAFF.

The chain uses TRBV5-8 and TRBJ1-4; 7 nucleotides match TRBD1. Germline V lookup: CDR1 SGHTS, CDR2 YDEGEE. The CDR3 length is 19 residues. After removal of 1 base from V and 3 bases from J, the junction contained 15 bases not matched to a gene. The CDR3 region is CASSLRMTGRVGANEKLFF. The CDR3 nucleotides read TGTGCCAGCAGCTTGAGGATGACAGGGAGAGTCGGGGCTAATGAAAAACTGTTTTTT.

CDR3 region: CASSQGRASNQPQHF. The CDR3 DNA reads as TGTGCCAGCAGCCAAGGGAGGGCCTCCAATCAGCCCCAGCATTTT. The V gene is TRBV3-1 (or the pseudogene TRBV3-2), the J gene TRBJ1-5; D is uncertain. The CDR3 consists of 15 residues. V gave up 1 base and J gave up 3 bases, with 10 bases separating them. CDR1 is LGHDT and CDR2 is YNNKEL in the germline V gene (reference sequence).

The chain joins TRBV30 to TRBJ1-6; 10 positions match TRBD1. This CDR3 is built from 16 residues. The germline V gene has CDR1 GTSNPN and CDR2 SVGIG (reference sequence). J was trimmed by 9 bases and V by 0 bases; bases with no gene match: 8. CDR3 sequence: CAWSVAGTGAGSPLHF. The CDR3 nucleotides are TGTGCCTGGAGTGTAGCCGGGACAGGGGCGGGTTCACCCCTCCACTTT.

This chain connects TRBV15 to TRBJ2-1; D remains ambiguous. The CDR3 spans 12 residues. The germline gives CDR1 LNHNV, CDR2 YYDKDF (reference sequence). The V end lost 9 bases, the J end lost 7 bases, and 13 bases lay between the germline ends. The CDR3 nucleotides are TGTGCCACGGCGCGGCGCTGGAATGAGCAGTTCTTC. It encodes CATARRWNEQFF. The variable domain in full, completed from reference TRBV15 and TRBJ2-1, reads DAMVIQNPRYQVTQFGKPVTLSCSQTLNHNVMYWYQQKSSQAPKLLFHYYDKDFNNEADTPDNFQSRRPNTSFCFLDIRSPGLGDTAMYLCATARRWNEQFFGPGTRLTVL.

This chain links TRBV7-2 with TRBJ1-5, with 8 nucleotides matching TRBD1. This CDR3 has 18 amino acids. The germline V gene encodes CDR1 SGHTA and CDR2 FQGNSA. V was pared by 2 bases and J by 5 bases, with 14 bases of the junction left unmatched. CDR3 coding DNA: TGTGCCAGCAGCTTAAATCCCCCGACAGGGGCTTTGTATCAGCCCCAGCATTTT. It is translated as CASSLNPPTGALYQPQHF.

The J gene is TRBJ2-7, the V gene TRBV2; the D gene is possibly TRBD2 (7 bases). Trimming removed 8 bases at V and 2 bases at J, with 13 bases between. Germline-derived CDR1 and CDR2 are SNHLY and FYNNEI. The length of the CDR3 is 13 residues. The CDR3 DNA reads as TGTGCCAGCCTCCCGGGGGGCCCCTACGAGCAGTACTTC. Amino acid sequence: CASLPGGPYEQYF.

This clone was found a few times. The V and J genes are TRBV5-6 and TRBJ1-2, with D possibly matching TRBD1 (5 bases). The length of the CDR3 is 15 residues. In germline, CDR1 is SGHDT, CDR2 YYEEEE. V lost 4 bases to trimming and J lost 3 bases, with 16 bases between them. CDR3 residues: CASSAGGWGDYGYTF. The CDR3 coding sequence is TGTGCCAGCAGCGCTGGGGGATGGGGGGACTATGGCTACACCTTC.

This rearrangement joins TRBV6-5 to TRBJ2-1, with 12 bases identical to TRBD1. Germline lookup yields CDR1 MNHEY and CDR2 SVGAGI. The CDR3 runs to 15 residues. V lost 9 bases and J lost 9; bases outside the gene matches: 12. CDR3 sequence: CASNARDRGQVEQFF. The CDR3 region has the DNA TGTGCCAGTAACGCCCGGGACAGGGGGCAAGTTGAGCAGTTCTTC.